What follows is one TCR beta chain and its context. This sample is drawn from a study of T cells after somatic rescue of genetic block. Trimming took 3 bases from V and 4 from J, leaving 19 bases between them. This CDR3 region has 15 residues. Germline V gene sequence: CDR1 GTSNPN, CDR2 SVGIG (reference sequence). TCRdb's table, derived via immunoSEQ multiplex PCR, lists solely in-frame clones and lacks some. The data show 9,500 to 15,000 clones, 70% to 75% seen once. The TCR comes from a boy aged 5 to 17. Sequenced material: peripheral blood mononuclear cells (PBMCs). The chain recombines TRBV30 with TRBJ2-7; TRBD1 is a possible D gene (6 bases). This chain's CDR3 is CAWSTVWGPRYEQYF. DNA of the CDR3: TGTGCCTGGAGCACAGTTTGGGGGCCCAGGTACGAGCAGTACTTC.